These 3 T cell receptor beta chains were all obtained from the same sample, sequenced in a study of blood T cell repertoires in COVID-19. The repertoire was sequenced with immunoSEQ multiplex PCR; TCRdb's copy has only in-frame clones and lacks some. The table lists more than 140,000 clones, roughly 88% of them singletons. The specimen sequenced was peripheral blood. These receptors were collected from an older woman with acute or convalescent COVID-19.

The rearrangement joins TRBV5-4 to TRBJ2-3; 9 bases agree with TRBD1. The length of the CDR3 is 18 residues. J lost 2 bases, V lost 0 bases, and 10 bases had no gene match. CDR1 SGHNT and CDR2 YYREEE come from the germline V gene (reference sequence). The CDR3 bases are TGTGCCAGCAGCTTGGTTCCGTTCGGACAGGGGCCCACAGATACGCAGTATTTT. Encoded protein: CASSLVPFGQGPTDTQYF.

The chain recombines TRBV4-2 with TRBJ1-1; 10 positions match TRBD1. V lost 1 base and J lost 3; bases outside the gene matches: 8. There are 17 residues in the CDR3. The germline gives CDR1 LGHNA, CDR2 YNFKEQ. The CDR3 sequence is CASSQGTGGTGDTEAFF. In DNA, the CDR3 is TGTGCCAGCAGCCAAGGGACTGGCGGGACAGGGGACACTGAAGCTTTCTTT.

This clone was observed once. V usage is TRBV5-1 and J usage is TRBJ2-3, with 9 bases that match TRBD2. The CDR3 contains 13 residues. The trim removed 9 bases at V and 5 bases at J, leaving 7 bases unmatched. Germline lookup yields CDR1 SGHRS and CDR2 YFSETQ. The DNA of the CDR3 is TGCGCCACCGAAAGCGGGGGGCTAGATACGCAGTATTTT. Residues: CATESGGLDTQYF.